Listed below are T cell receptor beta chains from one sample, sequenced in a study of blood T cell repertoires in COVID-19. The data were produced by immunoSEQ multiplex PCR, yet TCRdb's version contains in-frame clones alone and is incomplete. The table has 110,000 to 150,000 clones, 70% to 80% seen once. The material sequenced was peripheral blood. These receptors originate from a man aged 55 to 70 with acute or convalescent COVID-19. Each CDR3 is given with its conserved first and last residue. The order of the fields is J gene, D gene, clone size, V gene, CDR3 protein, CDR3 DNA. The D gene is left open where the match is weak. Clone size is not always given. Where it is, it says once, few, many or a class for expanded clones.

TRBJ1-1 | . | few | TRBV4-2 | CASSQAGFGQTNTEAFF | TGTGCCAGCAGCCAAGCAGGGTTTGGGCAGACGAACACTGAAGCTTTCTTT
TRBJ1-5 | . | once | TRBV19 | CASKYRSGDLNQPQHF | TGTGCCAGTAAATATAGGAGCGGGGACCTCAATCAGCCCCAGCATTTT
TRBJ1-4 | TRBD1 | . | TRBV18 | CASSPRTGGTNEKLFF | TGTGCCAGCTCACCAAGGACAGGGGGAACTAATGAAAAACTGTTTTTT
TRBJ1-2 | . | . | TRBV24-1 | CATSDSAQEYGYTF | TGTGCCACCAGTGATTCCGCACAGGAGTATGGCTACACCTTC
TRBJ1-2 | . | few | TRBV6-5 | CASSITGSDGYTF | TGTGCCAGCAGTATTACAGGGTCTGATGGCTACACCTTC
TRBJ1-1 | . | . | TRBV5-1 | CASSLVGGLNTEAFF | TGCGCCAGCAGCTTGGTCGGGGGTCTGAACACTGAAGCTTTCTTT
TRBJ2-1 | . | . | TRBV19 | CASSIPGVHEQFF | TGTGCCAGTAGTATTCCCGGGGTCCATGAGCAGTTCTTC
TRBJ1-3 | TRBD1 | . | TRBV9 | CASSVSGGSSGNTIYF | TGTGCCAGCAGCGTTTCAGGGGGCAGCTCTGGAAACACCATATATTTT
TRBJ1-5 | . | . | TRBV19 | CASTPGTYSNQPQHF | TGTGCCAGTACCCCTGGGACATATAGCAATCAGCCCCAGCATTTT
TRBJ2-7 | . | few | TRBV27 | CASSPLGQTSYEQYF | TGTGCCAGCAGCCCCTTGGGGCAGACCTCCTACGAGCAGTACTTC
TRBJ2-7 | . | . | TRBV28 | CASSFSGSSYEQYF | TGTGCCAGCAGTTTCTCGGGAAGCTCCTACGAGCAGTACTTC
TRBJ2-5 | TRBD2 | . | TRBV10-2 | CASSDPGGESETQYF | TGCGCCAGCAGTGACCCGGGGGGGGAGTCCGAGACCCAGTACTTC
TRBJ1-1 | TRBD1 | . | TRBV2 | CASSAWDRWNTEAFF | TGTGCCAGCAGCGCCTGGGACAGGTGGAACACTGAAGCTTTCTTT
TRBJ1-1 | . | . | TRBV19 | CASSAEENTEAFF | TGTGCCAGTAGTGCAGAAGAGAACACTGAAGCTTTCTTT
TRBJ1-2 | TRBD1 | . | TRBV5-6 | CASRLGQAYGYTF | TGTGCCAGCAGATTGGGACAGGCGTATGGCTACACCTTC
TRBJ1-1 | TRBD1 | . | TRBV28 | CASSPTGTGTGGVAFF | TGTGCCAGCAGCCCCACGGGAACCGGGACAGGGGGCGTAGCTTTCTTT
TRBJ1-2 | TRBD1 | . | TRBV6-5 | CASSYILGTGGHGYTF | TGTGCCAGCAGTTACATATTAGGGACAGGGGGCCATGGCTACACCTTC
TRBJ1-5 | . | . | TRBV30 | CACGTGTDQPQHF | TGTGCCTGCGGAACAGGGACCGATCAGCCCCAGCATTTT
TRBJ2-3 | . | . | TRBV9 | CASSVYDRTVTDTQYF | TGTGCCAGCAGCGTCTATGATAGGACAGTCACAGATACGCAGTATTTT
TRBJ1-3 | TRBD1 | few | TRBV5-1 | CASSSTGEGNTIYF | TGCGCCAGCAGCTCTACAGGGGAGGGAAACACCATATATTTT
TRBJ1-3 | . | . | TRBV19 | CASSPRGVSGNTIYF | TGTGCCAGTAGCCCCCGCGGCGTCTCTGGAAACACCATATATTTT
TRBJ1-6 | TRBD1 | . | TRBV27 | CASSVRQGPGLNSPLHF | TGTGCCAGCAGTGTCCGACAGGGGCCGGGTTTAAATTCACCCCTCCACTTT
TRBJ1-1 | TRBD1 | . | TRBV4-2 | CASSQSGTGNTEAFF | TGTGCCAGCAGCCAGTCCGGGACAGGGAACACTGAAGCTTTCTTT
TRBJ2-7 | . | . | TRBV11-2 | CASSPSAGPYEQYF | TGTGCCAGCAGCCCATCGGCGGGACCCTACGAGCAGTACTTC
TRBJ1-2 | TRBD1 | . | TRBV30 | CAWRTRTGGGYGYTF | TGTGCCTGGAGGACCCGTACAGGGGGAGGCTATGGCTACACCTTC
TRBJ2-2 | . | . | TRBV30 | CAFNRDPGELFF | TGTGCCTTCAACAGGGATCCCGGGGAGCTGTTTTTT
TRBJ1-1 | . | few | TRBV15 | CATSILMNTEAFF | TGTGCCACCAGCATATTAATGAACACTGAAGCTTTCTTT
TRBJ1-3 | . | . | TRBV7-2 | CASSPRGFTGGNTIYF | TGTGCCAGCAGCCCTCGGGGCTTTACAGGGGGAAACACCATATATTTT
TRBJ2-3 | TRBD2 | once | TRBV5-1 | CASSLAGLAISTDTQYF | TGCGCCAGCAGCTTGGCGGGACTAGCGATAAGCACAGATACGCAGTATTTT
TRBJ1-5 | . | . | TRBV6-1 | CASSEIIRQPQHF | TGTGCCAGCAGTGAGATCATCAGACAGCCCCAGCATTTT
TRBJ1-3 | . | . | TRBV5-1 | CASSLAYGSNTIYF | TGCGCCAGCAGCTTGGCCTACGGTTCAAACACCATATATTTT
TRBJ1-1 | . | . | TRBV5-4 | CASSLDQTEAFF | TGTGCCAGCAGCTTGGATCAAACTGAAGCTTTCTTT
TRBJ1-1 | . | . | TRBV6-2/TRBV6-3 | CASSTQGIQNTEAFF | TGTGCCAGCAGTACGCAGGGCATACAGAACACTGAAGCTTTCTTT
TRBJ1-2 | TRBD1 | . | TRBV4-1 | CASSQAVTGGYNYGYTF | TGCGCCAGCAGCCAAGCGGTCACAGGGGGCTACAACTATGGCTACACCTTC
TRBJ2-6 | TRBD1 | once | TRBV2 | CASSGDRGLPGANVLTF | TGTGCCAGCAGTGGAGACAGGGGGCTCCCTGGGGCCAACGTCCTGACTTTC
TRBJ2-1 | TRBD2 | once | TRBV9 | CASSDSGGSYNEQFF | TGTGCCAGCAGCGATAGCGGGGGTTCCTACAATGAGCAGTTCTTC
TRBJ1-3 | . | . | TRBV27 | CASQGPGNTIYF | TGTGCCAGCCAGGGGCCGGGAAACACCATATATTTT
TRBJ2-7 | TRBD2 | . | TRBV2 | CASTLAGTSFDEQYF | TGTGCCAGCACACTAGCCGGGACTAGCTTTGACGAGCAGTACTTC
TRBJ2-5 | TRBD1 | . | TRBV7-2 | CASSTGQGGTQYF | TGTGCCAGCAGCACCGGACAGGGCGGGACCCAGTACTTC
TRBJ2-7 | TRBD1 | . | TRBV6-2/TRBV6-3 | CASSPFSGQGFFF | TGTGCCAGCAGCCCTTTTTCGGGACAGGGCTTTTTCTTC
TRBJ1-1 | TRBD1 | . | TRBV30 | CAWSVKRRTGGAAVEAFF | TGTGCCTGGAGTGTCAAACGGCGGACAGGGGGGGCCGCTGTTGAAGCTTTCTTT
TRBJ2-5 | TRBD1 | . | TRBV3-1/TRBV3-2 | CASSPSDRGRETQYF | TGTGCCAGCAGCCCCTCAGACAGGGGGCGAGAGACCCAGTACTTC
TRBJ2-1 | . | . | TRBV14 | CASSQMTVSNQFF | TGTGCCAGCAGCCAAATGACAGTATCTAATCAGTTCTTC
TRBJ2-7 | . | . | TRBV30 | CALSPSGLGAYEQYF | TGTGCCTTGAGCCCTAGCGGACTGGGGGCTTACGAGCAGTACTTC
TRBJ2-7 | . | . | TRBV3-1/TRBV3-2 | CASSQVSNGAEQYF | TGTGCCAGCAGCCAAGTGTCTAATGGGGCCGAGCAGTACTTC
TRBJ1-2 | . | . | TRBV28 | CASSLSVNYGYTF | TGTGCCAGCAGTTTATCAGTCAACTATGGCTACACCTTC
TRBJ2-1 | TRBD1 | . | TRBV4-1 | CASSVRQGYNEQFF | TGCGCCAGCAGCGTACGACAGGGGTACAATGAGCAGTTCTTC